Below are 13 T cell receptor beta chains sequenced from a single sample in a study of shared clonotypes between healthy human individuals. Using immunoSEQ multiplex PCR, the repertoire was profiled, and TCRdb retains in-frame clones only, with some absent. The table shows a few hundred thousand clones, with approximately 65% occurring only once. The sequenced sample was memory CD4+ T cells sorted from blood. Subset denoted: CD45RA-negative fraction. These receptors were taken from a young man in good health.

In this sample, this clone turned up a few times. The chain joins TRBV5-1 to TRBJ2-7; the match to TRBD1 covers 12 bases. The germline V gene has CDR1 SGHRS and CDR2 YFSETQ. The ends lost 0 bases at V and 3 bases at J; junction bases unmatched: 7. The CDR3 totals 17 residues. The CDR3 nucleotides are TGCGCCAGCAGCTTGGATCCGGGACAGGGGGCCATCTACGAGCAGTACTTC. Protein product: CASSLDPGQGAIYEQYF.

V usage is TRBV29-1 and J usage is TRBJ2-5; D is perhaps TRBD2 (5 bases). The V gene's germline CDR1 is SQVTM and CDR2 ANQGSEA. The CDR3 contains 12 residues. The V end was cut by 5 bases, the J end by 4 bases, with 11 bases between. This CDR3 reads CSVHSAAETQYF. The DNA for the CDR3 is TGCAGCGTTCATAGCGCGGCAGAGACCCAGTACTTC.

This chain uses TRBV19 with TRBJ2-1, with D perhaps being TRBD1 or TRBD2 (5 bases each). The CDR3 spans 16 residues. The germline V gene has CDR1 LNHDA and CDR2 SQIVND (reference sequence). Trimming removed 5 bases at V and 6 bases at J, with 20 bases between. The CDR3 loop reads CASSVGWGTGINEQFF. The CDR3 nucleotides read TGTGCCAGTAGTGTCGGATGGGGGACCGGGATCAATGAGCAGTTCTTC.

The chain uses TRBV4-3 and TRBJ2-1, with TRBD2 matching 9 bases. V was clipped by 1 base and J by 0 bases; unmatched bases: 10. Looked up from germline, CDR1 is LGHNA and CDR2 is YSLEER. The CDR3 sequence is 19 residues long. CDR3 loop: CASSQVSGVREGSYNEQFF. CDR3 nucleotide sequence: TGCGCCAGCAGCCAAGTCAGCGGGGTGCGGGAGGGCTCCTACAATGAGCAGTTCTTC.

This sequence joins TRBV29-1 and TRBJ1-2; D perhaps matches TRBD1 (5 bases). Per the germline V gene, CDR1 is SQVTM and CDR2 is ANQGSEA. CDR3 length equals 11 residues. V shed 4 bases and J shed 8 bases, with 11 bases lying between them. Written as DNA, the CDR3 is TGCAGCGTTGGTCAGGGTGGCGGCTACACCTTC. This sequence encodes CSVGQGGGYTF.

V and J are TRBV28 and TRBJ1-2; D is uncertain. Per germline, CDR1 MDHEN and CDR2 SYDVKM. Trimming left V 5 bases short and J 8 bases short, with 18 bases between. The CDR3 consists of 14 residues. The CDR3 reads CASSPPEGKRGYTF. CDR3 sequence (DNA): TGTGCCAGCAGTCCCCCGGAAGGGAAGAGGGGCTACACCTTC.

The chain carries TRBV11-1 and TRBJ2-2; D is undetermined. CDR1 and CDR2 (germline): SGHAT, FQDESV (reference sequence). The CDR3 sequence is 13 residues long. Trimming shortened V by 1 base and J by 7 bases, and 7 bases separated the two germline ends. CDR3 DNA: TGTGCCAGCAGCTTAGGTTTGAACGGGGAGCTGTTTTTT. The encoded protein is CASSLGLNGELFF.

This clone was observed a few times. This chain connects TRBV27 to TRBJ2-5; D gene ambiguous. The CDR3 is 13 amino acids. V was trimmed by 2 bases and J by 1 base, leaving 5 bases between them. In germline, CDR1 is MNHEY, CDR2 SMNVEV (reference sequence). The DNA for the CDR3 is TGTGCCAGCAGTTTACAGCTCCAAGAGACCCAGTACTTC. Amino acids: CASSLQLQETQYF.

This CDR3 is CATSRADSGRAPGQFF. The CDR3 DNA reads as TGTGCCACCAGCAGAGCTGATAGCGGGAGGGCCCCTGGGCAGTTCTTC. The chain links TRBV15 to TRBJ2-1; 11 positions agree with TRBD2. Trimming cost V 1 base and J 12 bases; bases outside gene matches: 11. The CDR3 is made up of 16 amino acids. Per the germline V gene, CDR1 is LNHNV and CDR2 is YYDKDF (reference sequence).

The chain employs TRBV5-5 and TRBJ2-5, with D uncertain. This CDR3 contains 17 residues. Germline V gene sequence: CDR1 SGHKS, CDR2 YYEKEE (reference sequence). V was trimmed by 4 bases and J by 2 bases, leaving 21 bases between them. CDR3 sequence (DNA): TGTGCCAGCAGCGTGTATATGACCCAGATTACACAAGAGACCCAGTACTTC. As protein: CASSVYMTQITQETQYF.

Remarks on this clone: This probably arose from a read error, given a far larger clone one base away. The genes are TRBV5-1 and TRBJ2-5, with no clear D. This CDR3 has 14 amino acids. Germline CDR1 SGHRS, CDR2 YFSETQ. CDR3 sequence: CAGSPRPSEETQYF. DNA of the CDR3: TGTGCCGGCAGTCCCCGCCCGAGTGAGGAGACCCAGTACTTC.

CDR3 sequence (DNA): TGTGCCAGCAGCCAAGCCCGAGGTGACGGTGGAGCCGGGGAGCTGTTTTTT. It codes for CASSQARGDGGAGELFF. The genes are TRBV4-2 and TRBJ2-2, with D unresolved. Trimming shortened V by 1 base and J by 6 bases, and 18 bases separated the two germline ends. The CDR3 length is 17 residues. Germline V gene sequence: CDR1 LGHNA, CDR2 YNFKEQ.

The V gene is TRBV27, the J gene TRBJ1-4; 9 positions agree with TRBD1. Germline V gene lookup returns CDR1 MNHEY and CDR2 SMNVEV (reference sequence). Trimming at V came to 5 bases and at J to 5 bases, leaving 6 bases not matched to a gene. CDR3 length: 15 amino acids. DNA for the CDR3: TGTGCCAGCAGTCCCCGGGACAGGGTAAATGAAAAACTGTTTTTT. Encoded protein: CASSPRDRVNEKLFF.